This T cell receptor (beta chain) was captured by sequencing in a study of siplizumab effects on memory and regulatory T cells (dated by TCRdb to between 2017 and 2020). For context, the study as a whole: The study looked at the effect of siplizumab, an anti-CD2 antibody, on alloreactive T-cell subsets in allogeneic mixed lymphocyte reactions made from human PBMCs.

The CDR3 runs 14 residues from the cysteine to the phenylalanine. This entry keeps only the CDR3 DNA: 42 bases, framed from base 1. From a lookup of the germline V gene, CDR1 and CDR2 are SNHLY and FYNNEI. V is shortened by 6 bases, J by 0 bases, and the region joining them spans 11 bases. Study-wide conclusions, independent of this receptor: For roughly 75-97% of proliferating CD4+ or CD8+ clones, no naive or memory phenotype could be assigned. Compared with memory T cells, unstimulated naive T cells appeared more diverse, and naive cells seemed to make a substantial contribution to the alloresponse. Siplizumab significantly reduced the cumulative frequency of alloreactive sequences traceable to unstimulated CD4+ memory T cells. Among mappable alloreactive CD4+ clones, an average Treg-derived fraction of 68.8% was observed with siplizumab, compared with about 25% in control reactions. The suppressive function of proliferating Tregs from siplizumab cultures was not functionally confirmed. Sequences below about 10^-5 frequency were poorly captured, so only a minor fraction of alloreactive clones could be mapped to unstimulated subsets.

Concerning this clone itself: The antigen this receptor binds is unknown. No base qualities exist here, and no much larger clone lies one base off it.

TCRbeta CDR3 sequencing was performed on sorted unstimulated T cells and on proliferating T cells recovered from mixed lymphocyte reactions. Fresh whole blood from fewer than twelve HLA-typed healthy donors was used to isolate PBMCs. To map where alloreactive clones came from, CD4+ non-regulatory T cells in the unstimulated state were FACS-sorted. Library preparation used the immunoSEQ multiplex PCR assay. Approximately 10^5 TCR templates per sample were assayed on the deep sequencing platform. Genomic DNA extracted from sorted T cells was used for TCRbeta CDR3 sequencing. The original pipeline was this. Clonal analysis of TCRbeta CDR3 data was done in the R programming language. Unstimulated samples were compared with post-reaction CFSE-low samples to define alloreactive CD4+ and CD8+ clones. Regulatory or non-regulatory origin of alloreactive CD4+ clones was assigned by matching sequences to the sorted unstimulated Treg and non-Treg repertoires. In its TCRdb copy, this immuneACCESS table keeps in-frame sequences only and misses some clones. Where compared with another copy, unresolved V genes explain less than half of these, and the others have no known cause. V and J calls plus clone size are reproduced from that table; the DNA served to infer D and trimming. Present in this sample are around 110,000 clones, roughly 94% of which were seen just once. The ten largest clonotypes hold under 2% of the sample.

Sequenced material: non-Treg CD4+ T cells sorted from blood. In light of the paper, this sample's cell subset or site label describes: FACS-sorted unstimulated CD4+ non-regulatory T cells. This receptor chain uses TRBV2 and TRBJ1-2; tentative D gene TRBD1, with 6 bases matching. The receptor's source is a human donor in good health. Here is the DNA: TGTGCCAGCAGCACCAGGGGTGCTAACTATGGCTACACCTTC. The translation is CASSTRGANYGYTF.